One T cell receptor beta chain is described in this entry. As yet, its antigen is unknown. This record comes from a study of shared clonotypes between healthy human individuals. Study-wide context: Researchers drew samples from two women and a few men aged 18 to 49.

Germline-derived CDR1 and CDR2 are SGHNT and YYREEE (reference sequence). This CDR3 is 15 amino acids long. V was cut by 4 bases and J by 3 bases, with 17 bases left in between. Points from the study as a whole: It was the few donors that limited the genetic and exposure-history diversity represented.

Unsorted PBMC DNA was sequenced on ten immunoSEQ deep assay plates. Authors' methods: Junction-only sequences without quality scores were provided by ImmunoSEQ, so filtering was different. Using immunoSEQ multiplex PCR, the repertoire was profiled, and TCRdb retains in-frame clones only, with some absent. V and J calls and clone size are copied from that table; D and trimming were computed from the DNA. The table lists about 490,000 clones, 76% of them singletons. The sample taken for sequencing was PBMCs. J is TRBJ2-7 and V is TRBV5-4; TRBD1 might be the D (6 bases). This clonotype was obtained from a middle-aged woman in good health. Some clones in this sample may be carry-over from other donors' samples. DNA of the CDR3: TGTGCCAGCAGCCTGACAGGCAAGGACATCTACGAGCAGTACTTC. Its translation: CASSLTGKDIYEQYF.